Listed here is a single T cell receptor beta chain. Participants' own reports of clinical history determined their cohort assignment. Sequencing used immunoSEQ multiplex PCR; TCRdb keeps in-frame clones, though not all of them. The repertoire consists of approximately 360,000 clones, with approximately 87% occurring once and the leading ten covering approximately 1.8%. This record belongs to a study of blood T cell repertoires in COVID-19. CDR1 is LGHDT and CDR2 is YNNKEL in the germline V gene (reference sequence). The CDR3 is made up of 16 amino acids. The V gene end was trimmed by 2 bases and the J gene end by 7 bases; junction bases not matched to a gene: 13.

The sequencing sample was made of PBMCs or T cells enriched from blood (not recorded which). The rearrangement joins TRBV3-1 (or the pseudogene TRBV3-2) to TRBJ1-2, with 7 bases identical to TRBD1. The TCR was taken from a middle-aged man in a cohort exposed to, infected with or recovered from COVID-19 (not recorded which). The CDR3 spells CASSQRRQGSWSGYTF. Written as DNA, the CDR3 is TGTGCCAGCAGCCAACGGAGACAGGGATCATGGTCTGGCTACACCTTC.